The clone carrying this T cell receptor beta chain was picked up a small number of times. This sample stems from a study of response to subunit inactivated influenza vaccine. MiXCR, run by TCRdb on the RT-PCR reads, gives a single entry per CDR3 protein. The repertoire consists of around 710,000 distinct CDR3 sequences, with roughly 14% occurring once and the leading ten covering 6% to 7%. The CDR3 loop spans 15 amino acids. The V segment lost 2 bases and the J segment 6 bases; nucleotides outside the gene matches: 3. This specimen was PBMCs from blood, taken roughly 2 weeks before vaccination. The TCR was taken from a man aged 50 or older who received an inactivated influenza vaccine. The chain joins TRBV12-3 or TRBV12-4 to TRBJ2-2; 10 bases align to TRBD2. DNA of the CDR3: TGTGCCAGCAGTTTACCAGGACTAGCGGCCGGGGAGCTGTTTTTT. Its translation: CASSLPGLAAGELFF.